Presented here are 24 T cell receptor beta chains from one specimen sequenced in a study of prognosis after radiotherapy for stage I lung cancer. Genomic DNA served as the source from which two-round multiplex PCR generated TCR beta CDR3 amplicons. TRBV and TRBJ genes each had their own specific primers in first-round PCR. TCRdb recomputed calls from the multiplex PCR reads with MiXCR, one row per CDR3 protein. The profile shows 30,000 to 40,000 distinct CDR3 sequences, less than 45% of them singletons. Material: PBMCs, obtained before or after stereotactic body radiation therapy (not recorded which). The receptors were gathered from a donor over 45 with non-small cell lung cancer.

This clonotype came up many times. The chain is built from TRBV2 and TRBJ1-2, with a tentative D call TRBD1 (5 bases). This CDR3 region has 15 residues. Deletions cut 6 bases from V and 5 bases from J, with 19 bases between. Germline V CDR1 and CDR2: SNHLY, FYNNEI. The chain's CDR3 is CASSPGTEGSYGYTF. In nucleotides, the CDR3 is TGTGCCAGCAGCCCGGGAACGGAGGGGTCGTATGGCTACACCTTC.

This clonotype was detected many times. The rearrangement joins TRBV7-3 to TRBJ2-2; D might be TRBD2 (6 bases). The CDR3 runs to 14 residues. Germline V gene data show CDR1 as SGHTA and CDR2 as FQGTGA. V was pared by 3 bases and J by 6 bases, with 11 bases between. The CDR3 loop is CASSLSGVPGELFF. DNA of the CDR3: TGTGCCAGCAGCTTGTCGGGAGTGCCCGGGGAGCTGTTTTTT. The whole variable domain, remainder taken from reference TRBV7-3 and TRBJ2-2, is GAGVSQTPSNKVTEKGKYVELRCDPISGHTALYWYRQSLGQGPEFLIYFQGTGAADDSGLPNDRFFAVRPEGSVSTLKIQRTERGDSAVYLCASSLSGVPGELFFGEGSRLTVL.

CDR3 loop: CASSLGTGGSPLHF. The CDR3 bases are TGTGCCAGCAGCTTAGGGACAGGGGGCTCACCCCTCCACTTT. This chain links TRBV7-9 with TRBJ1-6; 11 bases fit TRBD1. The CDR3 spans 14 residues. V lost 1 base and J lost 10; bases outside the gene matches: 0. The germline CDR1 and CDR2 sequences are SEHNR and FQNEAQ (reference sequence).

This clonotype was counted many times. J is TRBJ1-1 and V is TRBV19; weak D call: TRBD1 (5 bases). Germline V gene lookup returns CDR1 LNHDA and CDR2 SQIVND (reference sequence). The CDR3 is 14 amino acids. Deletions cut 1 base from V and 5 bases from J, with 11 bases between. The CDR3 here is CASSIGVGGTEAFF. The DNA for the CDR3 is TGTGCCAGTAGTATAGGAGTCGGGGGGACTGAAGCTTTCTTT.

CDR3 coding DNA: TGTGCCAGCACGGGGACCCTCTTACCCCTTAGCTCCTACAATGAGCAGTTCTTC. Translating gives CASTGTLLPLSSYNEQFF. The genes are TRBV28 and TRBJ2-1; TRBD1 or TRBD2 may be the D gene (5 bases each). V was shortened by 7 bases and J by 0 bases, with 22 bases between the two germline ends. Germline CDR1 and CDR2: MDHEN and SYDVKM. The length of the CDR3 is 18 residues.

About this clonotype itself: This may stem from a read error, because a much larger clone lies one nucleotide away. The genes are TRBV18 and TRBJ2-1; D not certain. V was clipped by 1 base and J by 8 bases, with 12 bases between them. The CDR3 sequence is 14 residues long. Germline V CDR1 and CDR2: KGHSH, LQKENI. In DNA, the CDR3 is TGTGCCAGCTCACCACAAGCCGGAGAGTATGAGCAGTTCTTC. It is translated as CASSPQAGEYEQFF.

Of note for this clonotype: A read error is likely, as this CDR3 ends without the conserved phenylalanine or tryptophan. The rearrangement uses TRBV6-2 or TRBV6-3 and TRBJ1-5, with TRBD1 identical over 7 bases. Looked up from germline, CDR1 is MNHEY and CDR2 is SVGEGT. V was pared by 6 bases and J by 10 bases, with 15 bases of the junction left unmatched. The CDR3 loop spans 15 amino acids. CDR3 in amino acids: CASRNCGTEIGPQHS. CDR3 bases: TGTGCCAGCAGGAACTGTGGGACAGAGATAGGCCCCCAGCATTCT.

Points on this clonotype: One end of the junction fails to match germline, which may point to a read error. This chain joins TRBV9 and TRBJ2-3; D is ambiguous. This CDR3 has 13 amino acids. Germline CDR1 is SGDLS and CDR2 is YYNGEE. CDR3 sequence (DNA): TGTGCCAGCAGCTTAGGACCGTCAGATACTCAGTATTTT. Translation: CASSLGPSDTQYF.

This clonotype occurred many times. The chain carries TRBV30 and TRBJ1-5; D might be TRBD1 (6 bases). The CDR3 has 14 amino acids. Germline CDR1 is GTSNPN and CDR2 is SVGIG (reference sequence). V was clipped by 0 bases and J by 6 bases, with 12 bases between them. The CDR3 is CAWSVKGGGQPQHF. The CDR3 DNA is TGTGCCTGGAGTGTCAAAGGGGGAGGTCAGCCCCAGCATTTT. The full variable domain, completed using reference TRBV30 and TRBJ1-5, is SQTIHQWPATLVQPVGSPLSLECTVEGTSNPNLYWYRQAAGRGLQLLFYSVGIGQISSEVPQNLSASRPQDRQFILSSKKLLLSDSGFYLCAWSVKGGGQPQHFGDGTRLSIL.

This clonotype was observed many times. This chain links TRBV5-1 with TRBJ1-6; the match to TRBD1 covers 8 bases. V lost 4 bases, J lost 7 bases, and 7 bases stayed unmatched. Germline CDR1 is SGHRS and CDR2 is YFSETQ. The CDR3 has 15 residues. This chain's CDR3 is CASSPGGQVNSPLHF. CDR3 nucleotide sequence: TGCGCCAGCAGCCCTGGGGGACAGGTCAATTCACCCCTCCACTTT.

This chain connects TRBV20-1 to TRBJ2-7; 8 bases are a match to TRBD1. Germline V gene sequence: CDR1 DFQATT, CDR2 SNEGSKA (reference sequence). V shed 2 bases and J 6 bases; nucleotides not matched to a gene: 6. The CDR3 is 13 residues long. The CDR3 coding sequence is TGCAGTGCTAGACATCCGGGACAGGTCGAGCAGTACTTC. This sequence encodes CSARHPGQVEQYF.

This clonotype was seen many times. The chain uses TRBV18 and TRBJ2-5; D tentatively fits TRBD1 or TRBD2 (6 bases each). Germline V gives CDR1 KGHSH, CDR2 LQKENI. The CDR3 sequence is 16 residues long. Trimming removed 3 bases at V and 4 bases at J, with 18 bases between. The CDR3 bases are TGTGCCAGCTCACCCGTTCCCTCGTCGGGGGCAGAGACCCAGTACTTC. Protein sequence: CASSPVPSSGAETQYF. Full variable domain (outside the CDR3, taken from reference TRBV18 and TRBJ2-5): NAGVMQNPRHLVRRRGQEARLRCSPMKGHSHVYWYRQLPEEGLKFMVYLQKENIIDESGMPKERFSAEFPKEGPSILRIQQVVRGDSAAYFCASSPVPSSGAETQYFGPGTRLLVL.

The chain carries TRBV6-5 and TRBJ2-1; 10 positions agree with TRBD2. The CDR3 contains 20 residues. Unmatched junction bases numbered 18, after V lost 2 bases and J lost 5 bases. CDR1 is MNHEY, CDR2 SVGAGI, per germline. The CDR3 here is CASSYKNWSGRALVDNEQFF. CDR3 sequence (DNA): TGTGCCAGCAGTTACAAGAATTGGAGCGGGAGGGCCCTCGTCGACAATGAGCAGTTCTTC.

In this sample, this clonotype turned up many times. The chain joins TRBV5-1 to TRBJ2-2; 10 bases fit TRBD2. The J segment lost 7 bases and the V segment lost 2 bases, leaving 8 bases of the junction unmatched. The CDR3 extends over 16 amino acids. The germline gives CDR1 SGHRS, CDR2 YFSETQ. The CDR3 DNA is TGCGCCAGCAGCTTCCGAGCGGGAGGGCCCGGCGGGGAGCTGTTTTTT. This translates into CASSFRAGGPGGELFF.

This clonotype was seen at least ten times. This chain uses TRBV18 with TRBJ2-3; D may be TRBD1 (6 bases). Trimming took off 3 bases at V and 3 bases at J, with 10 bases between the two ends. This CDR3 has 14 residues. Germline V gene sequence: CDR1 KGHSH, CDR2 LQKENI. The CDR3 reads CASSPLDSTDTQYF. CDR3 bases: TGTGCCAGCTCACCCCTGGACAGTACAGATACGCAGTATTTT.

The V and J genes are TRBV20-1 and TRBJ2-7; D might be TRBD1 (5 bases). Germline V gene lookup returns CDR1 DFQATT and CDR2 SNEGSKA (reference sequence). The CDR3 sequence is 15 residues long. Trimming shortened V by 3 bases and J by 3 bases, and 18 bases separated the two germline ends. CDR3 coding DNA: TGCAGTGCTAGGGCACAGGCACGAGGTTTCTACGAGCAGTACTTC. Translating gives CSARAQARGFYEQYF.

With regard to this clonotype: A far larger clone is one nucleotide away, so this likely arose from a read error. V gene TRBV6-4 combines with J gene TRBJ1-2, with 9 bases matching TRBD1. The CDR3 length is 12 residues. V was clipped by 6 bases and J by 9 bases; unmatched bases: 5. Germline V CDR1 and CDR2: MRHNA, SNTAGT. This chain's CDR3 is CASSRDRVCYTF. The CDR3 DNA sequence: TGTGCCAGCAGCCGGGACAGGGTCTGCTACACCTTC.

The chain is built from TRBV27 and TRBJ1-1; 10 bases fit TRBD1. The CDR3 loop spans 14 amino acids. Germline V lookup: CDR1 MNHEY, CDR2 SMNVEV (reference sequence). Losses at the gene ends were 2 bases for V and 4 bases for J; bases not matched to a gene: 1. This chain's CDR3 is CASSLRTGGTEAFF. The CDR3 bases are TGTGCCAGCAGTTTAAGGACAGGGGGCACTGAAGCTTTCTTT.

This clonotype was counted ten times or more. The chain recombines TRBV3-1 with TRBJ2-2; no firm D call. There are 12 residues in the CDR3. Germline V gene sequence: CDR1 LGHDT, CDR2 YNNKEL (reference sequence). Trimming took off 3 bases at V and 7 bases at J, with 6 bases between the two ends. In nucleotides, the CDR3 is TGTGCCAGCAGCCAGGGGATCGGGGAGCTGTTTTTT. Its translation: CASSQGIGELFF.

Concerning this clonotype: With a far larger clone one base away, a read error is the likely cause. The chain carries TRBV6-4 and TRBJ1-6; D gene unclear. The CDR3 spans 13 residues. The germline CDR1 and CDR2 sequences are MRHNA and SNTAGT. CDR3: CATDLVENSPLHF. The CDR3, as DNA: TGTGCTACGGATCTGGTGGAGAATTCACCCCTCCACTTT.

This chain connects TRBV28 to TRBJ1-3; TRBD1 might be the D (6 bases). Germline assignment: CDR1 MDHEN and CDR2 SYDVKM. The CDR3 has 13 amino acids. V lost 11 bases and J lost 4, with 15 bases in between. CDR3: CAGGHGGGNTIYF. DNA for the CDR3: TGTGCCGGGGGACATGGTGGCGGAAACACCATATATTTT.

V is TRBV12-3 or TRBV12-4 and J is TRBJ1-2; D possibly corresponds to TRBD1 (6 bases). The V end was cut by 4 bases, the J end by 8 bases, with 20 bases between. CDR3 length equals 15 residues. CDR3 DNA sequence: TGTGCCAGCAGTTACTTTTCCGAGGCCGGACAGGGCTACACCTTC. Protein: CASSYFSEAGQGYTF.

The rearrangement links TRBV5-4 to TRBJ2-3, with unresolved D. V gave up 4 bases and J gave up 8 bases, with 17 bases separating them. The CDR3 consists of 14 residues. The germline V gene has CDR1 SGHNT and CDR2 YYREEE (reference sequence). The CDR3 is CASSHDQSTGTQYF. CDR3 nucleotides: TGTGCCAGCAGCCACGATCAGAGTACTGGTACGCAGTATTTT.

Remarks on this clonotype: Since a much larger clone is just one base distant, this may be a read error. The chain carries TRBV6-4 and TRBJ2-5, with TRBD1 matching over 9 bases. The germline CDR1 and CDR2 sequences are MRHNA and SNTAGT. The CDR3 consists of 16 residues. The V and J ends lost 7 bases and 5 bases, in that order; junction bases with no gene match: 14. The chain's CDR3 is CASILSAGQGFETQYF. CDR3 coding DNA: TGTGCCAGCATTTTATCGGCCGGACAGGGGTTTGAGACCCAGTACTTC.